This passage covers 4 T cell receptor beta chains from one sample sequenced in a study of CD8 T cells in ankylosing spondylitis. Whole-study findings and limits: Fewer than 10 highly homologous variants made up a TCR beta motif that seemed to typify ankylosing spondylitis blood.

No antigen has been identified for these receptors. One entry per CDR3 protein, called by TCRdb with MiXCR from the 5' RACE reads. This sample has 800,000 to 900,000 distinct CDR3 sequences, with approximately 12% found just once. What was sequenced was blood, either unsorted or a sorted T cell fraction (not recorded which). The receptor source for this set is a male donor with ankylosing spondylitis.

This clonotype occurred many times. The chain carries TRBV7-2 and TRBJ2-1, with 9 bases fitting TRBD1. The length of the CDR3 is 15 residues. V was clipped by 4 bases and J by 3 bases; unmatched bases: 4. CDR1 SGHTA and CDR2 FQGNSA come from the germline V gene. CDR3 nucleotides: TGTGCCAGCAGCTCCGGGACAGGGAGCTACAATGAGCAGTTCTTC. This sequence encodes CASSSGTGSYNEQFF.

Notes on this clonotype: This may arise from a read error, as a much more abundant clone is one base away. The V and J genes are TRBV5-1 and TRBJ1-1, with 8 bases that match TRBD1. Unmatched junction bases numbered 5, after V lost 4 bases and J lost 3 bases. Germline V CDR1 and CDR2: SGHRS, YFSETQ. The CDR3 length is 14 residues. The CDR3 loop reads CASSVDRADTEAFF. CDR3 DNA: TGCGCCAGCAGCGTGGACAGGGCGGACACTGAAGCTTTCTTT.

CDR3 sequence: CSARDLDYGYTF. The CDR3 DNA follows: TGCAGTGCTAGAGATCTTGACTATGGCTACACCTTC. The chain recombines TRBV20-1 with TRBJ1-2; D remains ambiguous. Germline V gives CDR1 DFQATT, CDR2 SNEGSKA (reference sequence). Trimming took 0 bases from V and 3 from J, leaving 5 bases between them. CDR3 length: 12 residues.

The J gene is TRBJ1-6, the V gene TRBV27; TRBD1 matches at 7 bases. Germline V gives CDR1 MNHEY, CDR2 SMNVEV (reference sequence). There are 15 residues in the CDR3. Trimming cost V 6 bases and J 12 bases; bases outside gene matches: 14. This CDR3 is CASRNSGQFFRPLHF. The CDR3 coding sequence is TGTGCCAGCAGGAATTCGGGACAGTTTTTTCGACCCCTCCACTTT.